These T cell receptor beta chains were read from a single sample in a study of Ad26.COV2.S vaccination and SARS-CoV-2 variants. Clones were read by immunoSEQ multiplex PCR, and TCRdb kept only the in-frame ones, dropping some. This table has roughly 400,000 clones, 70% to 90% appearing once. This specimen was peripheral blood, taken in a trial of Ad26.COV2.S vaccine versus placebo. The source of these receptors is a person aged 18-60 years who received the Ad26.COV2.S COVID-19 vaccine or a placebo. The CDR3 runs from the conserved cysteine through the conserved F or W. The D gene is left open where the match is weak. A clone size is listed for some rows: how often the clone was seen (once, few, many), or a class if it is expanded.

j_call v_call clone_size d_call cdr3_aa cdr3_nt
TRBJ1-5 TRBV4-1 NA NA CASRPGEYSNQPQHF TGCGCCAGCAGGCCAGGGGAGTATAGCAATCAGCCCCAGCATTTT
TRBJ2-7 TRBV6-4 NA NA CASSLETLGPAMEQYF TGTGCCAGCAGCCTAGAAACCCTGGGGCCTGCGATGGAGCAGTACTTC
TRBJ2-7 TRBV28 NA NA CASSFGIVAREQYF TGTGCCAGCAGTTTCGGGATAGTGGCACGCGAGCAGTACTTC
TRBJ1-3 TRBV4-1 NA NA CASSQAGGRGNSGNTIYF TGCGCCAGCAGCCAAGCGGGTGGGAGGGGAAACTCTGGAAACACCATATATTTT
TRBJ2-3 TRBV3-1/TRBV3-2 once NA CASSQVLSGTQYF TGTGCCAGCAGCCAAGTTCTTTCGGGTACGCAGTATTTT
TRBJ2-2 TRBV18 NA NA CASSPAQGRGTGELFF TGTGCCAGCTCACCAGCGCAGGGCCGGGGCACCGGGGAGCTGTTTTTT
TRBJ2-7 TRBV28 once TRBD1 CASRTQGASYEQYF TGTGCCAGCAGAACACAGGGGGCCTCCTACGAGCAGTACTTC
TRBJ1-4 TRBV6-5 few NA CASTQATNEKLFF TGTGCCAGCACTCAGGCGACTAATGAAAAACTGTTTTTT
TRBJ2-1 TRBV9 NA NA CASSVDFGEQFF TGTGCCAGCAGCGTAGACTTTGGTGAGCAGTTCTTC
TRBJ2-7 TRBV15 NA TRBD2 CATSRGLAASYEQYF TGTGCCACCAGCAGAGGACTAGCGGCCTCCTACGAGCAGTACTTC
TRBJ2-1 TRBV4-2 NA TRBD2 CASSQDSGLGNNEQFF TGTGCCAGCAGCCAAGATTCGGGACTAGGGAACAATGAGCAGTTCTTC
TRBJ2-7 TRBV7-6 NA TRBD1 CASSSGQGAYEQYF TGTGCCAGCAGCTCCGGACAGGGTGCCTACGAGCAGTACTTC
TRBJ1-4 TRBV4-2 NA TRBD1 CASSPRLTGENEKLFF TGTGCCAGCAGCCCGCGCTTGACAGGGGAAAATGAAAAACTGTTTTTT
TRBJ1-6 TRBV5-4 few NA CASSLAGGINSPLHF TGTGCCAGCAGCCTTGCTGGGGGAATTAATTCACCCCTCCACTTT
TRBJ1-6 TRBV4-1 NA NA CASSQGTQLNSPLHF TGCGCCAGCAGCCAAGGTACCCAGCTAAATTCACCCCTCCACTTT
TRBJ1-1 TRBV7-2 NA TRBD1 CASSFLWTGQAFF TGTGCCAGCAGCTTCCTTTGGACAGGCCAAGCTTTCTTT
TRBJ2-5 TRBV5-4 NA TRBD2 CASSAGTRGETQYF TGTGCCAGCAGCGCCGGGACTAGAGGAGAGACCCAGTACTTC
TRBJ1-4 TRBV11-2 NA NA CASSSNTYQGFLFF TGTGCCAGCAGCTCAAATACCTATCAGGGCTTCCTGTTTTTT
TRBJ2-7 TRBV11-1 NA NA CASSKAIGPYEQYF TGTGCCAGCAGCAAAGCCATTGGACCCTACGAGCAGTACTTC
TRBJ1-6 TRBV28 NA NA CASSLQESLHRFSYNSPLHF TGTGCCAGCAGTCTTCAGGAATCCCTTCACCGCTTCTCCTATAATTCACCCCTCCACTTT
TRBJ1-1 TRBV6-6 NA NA CASSYPGTPNTEAFF TGTGCCAGCAGTTACCCCGGGACACCGAACACTGAAGCTTTCTTT